These T cell receptor beta chains were read from a single sample in a study of control samples from healthy donors and cancer patients. Clones were read by immunoSEQ multiplex PCR, and TCRdb kept only the in-frame ones, dropping some. The profile shows some 99,000 clones, roughly 90% of them singletons. Sequencing was carried out using blood. The receptors here all came from a woman aged 45 to 65 in good health. Both conserved end residues are part of each CDR3. The D gene is left open where the match is weak. A row's size may be missing; if present it is once, few, many or a size class.

TRBJ1-5 | TRBV2 | - | - | TGTGCCAGCAGCTTCGCCCCCGGGCAACAGCCCCAGCATTTT | CASSFAPGQQPQHF
TRBJ1-4 | TRBV5-4 | TRBD1 | - | TGTGCCAGCAGTCTTACAGGGGGGAAAGGGGAAAAACTGTTTTTT | CASSLTGGKGEKLFF
TRBJ1-5 | TRBV6-2/TRBV6-3 | - | - | TGTGCCAGCAGTTACCTCGGGAGCAATCAGCCCCAGCATTTT | CASSYLGSNQPQHF
TRBJ2-3 | TRBV2 | TRBD2 | once | TGTGCCAGCGATCTAGCGGGGGCAGATACGCAGTATTTT | CASDLAGADTQYF
TRBJ2-3 | TRBV11-2 | - | - | TGTGCCAGCAGCTTAGGCAGGGAGACAGATACGCAGTATTTT | CASSLGRETDTQYF
TRBJ2-2 | TRBV7-9 | - | - | TGTGCCAGCAGCTTAATCAGTCACACCGGGGAGCTGTTTTTT | CASSLISHTGELFF
TRBJ1-5 | TRBV7-9 | TRBD1 | once | TGTGCCAGCAGCTTAGGGGCAGGGGGTGAGAATCAGCCCCAGCATTTT | CASSLGAGGENQPQHF
TRBJ1-1 | TRBV27 | - | - | TGTGCCAGCAGCAACCGACAGAATTTT | CASSNRQNF
TRBJ2-5 | TRBV2 | - | - | TGTGCCAGCAGGGGTGATACAGAGACCCAGTACTTC | CASRGDTETQYF
TRBJ2-5 | TRBV7-3 | - | - | TGTGCCAGCAGCCCTTCGATCGAAGAGACCCAGTACTTC | CASSPSIEETQYF